A selection of T cell receptor beta chains follows, all from one sample in a study of blood T cell repertoires in COVID-19. Produced via immunoSEQ multiplex PCR; TCRdb's table is partial and in-frame only. The sample holds 350,000 to 500,000 clones, approximately 90% seen once. Input material: peripheral blood. The receptors derive from a young man with COVID-19, enrolled during active disease. CDR3s include the opening cysteine and the closing phenylalanine or tryptophan. The D gene is left open where the match is weak. Clone size is given for some rows only: seen once, a few or many times, or a class if the clone is expanded.

>TRBJ2-3|NA|NA|TRBV2
TGTGCCAGCATGCGAGAGGTACGCACAGATACGCAGTATTTT
CASMREVRTDTQYF
>TRBJ1-1|NA|NA|TRBV4-1
TGCGCCAGCAGCGCTCTTATGGGAGAGAACACTGAAGCTTTCTTT
CASSALMGENTEAFF
>TRBJ1-2|NA|NA|TRBV25-1
TGTGCCAGCAGTGATTACAGCCTTAAGGATCTGGGCTACACCTTC
CASSDYSLKDLGYTF
>TRBJ1-1|NA|TRBD1|TRBV6-5
TGTGCCAGCAGTACACAGGGGTCGTGGGCTGAAGCTTTCTTT
CASSTQGSWAEAFF
>TRBJ2-1|few|NA|TRBV5-1
TGCGCCAGCAGCTTGGAAACAGGGTCATCCACTGAGCAGTTCTTC
CASSLETGSSTEQFF
>TRBJ2-7|NA|NA|TRBV12-1
TGTGCCAGCAGCCCTCGCGGTTCGGACTACGAGCAGTACTTC
CASSPRGSDYEQYF
>TRBJ2-7|NA|TRBD2|TRBV28
TGTGCCAGCACCACCTGGGACTACCTGTCCTACGAGCAGTACTTC
CASTTWDYLSYEQYF
>TRBJ2-1|NA|TRBD1|TRBV5-4
TGTGCCAGCAGCCCCCGGGACAGAGAGCAGTTCTTC
CASSPRDREQFF
>TRBJ1-5|NA|NA|TRBV3-1/TRBV3-2
TGTGCCAGCAGCCAGTCCTCTCAGCCCCAGCATTTT
CASSQSSQPQHF
>TRBJ2-7|NA|TRBD2|TRBV2
TGTGCCAGCAGCCTAGATTGGAGCGGGGGTTACGAGCAGTACTTC
CASSLDWSGGYEQYF
>TRBJ1-1|NA|TRBD1|TRBV6-5
TGTGCCAGCAGTTCCCAGGGGGGCTCCACTGAAGCTTTCTTT
CASSSQGGSTEAFF
>TRBJ1-1|NA|TRBD1|TRBV19
TGTGCCAGTAGATCCCCAAGACAGGGGGGTAAAGACACTGAAGCTTTCTTT
CASRSPRQGGKDTEAFF
>TRBJ2-3|once|NA|TRBV2
TGTGCCAGCAGTGAAGCCCTAGCCTGGACTAGCACAGATACGCAGTATTTT
CASSEALAWTSTDTQYF
>TRBJ2-7|NA|TRBD1|TRBV11-2
TGTGCCAGCAGCTCTAACTTCCGGGACAGGTCCTACGAGCAGTACTTC
CASSSNFRDRSYEQYF
>TRBJ2-3|NA|TRBD2|TRBV9
TGTGCCAGCAGCATCGGGACTAGCGGGAGAAGGACAGATACGCAGTATTTT
CASSIGTSGRRTDTQYF
>TRBJ2-2|NA|NA|TRBV24-1
TGTGCCACCAGTGATTCTGGGCAGGGGAGCACCGGGGAGCTGTTTTTT
CATSDSGQGSTGELFF
>TRBJ1-5|NA|TRBD1|TRBV4-1
TGCGCCAGCAGCCAAGATCAACTGGGCAGGGGGCGAAGCAATCAGCCCCAGCATTTT
CASSQDQLGRGRSNQPQHF
>TRBJ2-3|once|NA|TRBV5-1
TGCGCCAGCAGCTTGTCCGGCACAGATACGCAGTATTTT
CASSLSGTDTQYF
>TRBJ2-7|NA|NA|TRBV6-5
TGTGCCAGCAGTTATTCGGACAGAGGCTACGAGCAGTACTTC
CASSYSDRGYEQYF
>TRBJ2-3|NA|NA|TRBV27
TGTGCCAGCAGTTCGCCCCTTATCAGCGGTAGCACAGATACGCAGTATTTT
CASSSPLISGSTDTQYF
>TRBJ2-1|NA|TRBD2|TRBV14
TGTGCCAGCAGCCAACCTAGCGGGACCGGGCGGTTCTCCTACAATGAGCAGTTCTTC
CASSQPSGTGRFSYNEQFF
>TRBJ2-1|NA|NA|TRBV11-2
TGTGCCAGCAGCTTGGTAGCCCTCTACAATGAGCAGTTCTTC
CASSLVALYNEQFF